The TCR beta chain described here comes from a study of control samples from healthy donors and cancer patients. Clones were sequenced by immunoSEQ multiplex PCR, and TCRdb holds only the in-frame ones, with some missing. The repertoire holds fewer than 200,000 clones, with over 85% as singletons. This clone has a single count. Germline V gene data show CDR1 as MNHEY and CDR2 as SVGAGI. This CDR3 contains 14 residues. Losses at the gene ends were 6 bases for V and 5 bases for J; bases not matched to a gene: 4. The sequencing sample was made of blood. The chain carries TRBV6-5 and TRBJ1-6; 7 positions match TRBD1. This receptor was obtained from a man aged 18 to 29 in good health. The CDR3 loop is CASSGTANNSPLHF. In DNA, the CDR3 is TGTGCCAGCAGCGGGACAGCGAATAATTCACCCCTCCACTTT.